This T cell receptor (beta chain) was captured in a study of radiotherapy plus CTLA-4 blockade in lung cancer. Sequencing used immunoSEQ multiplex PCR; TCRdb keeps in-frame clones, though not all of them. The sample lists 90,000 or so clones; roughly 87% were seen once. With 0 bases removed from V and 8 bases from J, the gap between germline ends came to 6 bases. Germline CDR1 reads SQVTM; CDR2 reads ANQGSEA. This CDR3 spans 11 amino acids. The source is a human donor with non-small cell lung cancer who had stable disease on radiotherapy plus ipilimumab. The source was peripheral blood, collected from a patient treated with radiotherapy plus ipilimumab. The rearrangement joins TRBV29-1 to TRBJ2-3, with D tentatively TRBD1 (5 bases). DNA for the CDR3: TGCAGCGTTGAAGATCAGGGTACGCAGTATTTT. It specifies CSVEDQGTQYF.